The present entry profiles one T cell receptor beta chain with its context. This sample was included in a study of blood T cell repertoires in COVID-19. Across the whole study: The samples span acute and convalescent COVID-19 from the United States, Italy and Spain. The cDNA or gDNA used as material had been derived from T cells, B-cell-depleted T cells, or PBMCs.

From germline, CDR1 is SQVTM and CDR2 ANQGSEA. This CDR3 has 13 amino acids. Trimming took 7 bases from V and 2 from J; bases not matched to a gene: 4. In the authors' workflow: For nucleated cells, counts were estimated from reference gene primer amplification. The data were produced by immunoSEQ multiplex PCR, yet TCRdb's version contains in-frame clones alone and is incomplete. Clone size and V and J calls were adopted from that table, with D and trimming inferred from the DNA. The sample lists around 100,000 clones, roughly 80% occurring once. The specimen was peripheral blood. This receptor was taken from a man in his sixties or seventies with active or convalescent COVID-19. The rearrangement links TRBV29-1 to TRBJ1-1, with TRBD1 matching over 10 bases. CDR3 sequence reads: CSATGGINTEAFF. The CDR3 coding sequence is TGCAGCGCGACAGGGGGCATAAACACTGAAGCTTTCTTT.